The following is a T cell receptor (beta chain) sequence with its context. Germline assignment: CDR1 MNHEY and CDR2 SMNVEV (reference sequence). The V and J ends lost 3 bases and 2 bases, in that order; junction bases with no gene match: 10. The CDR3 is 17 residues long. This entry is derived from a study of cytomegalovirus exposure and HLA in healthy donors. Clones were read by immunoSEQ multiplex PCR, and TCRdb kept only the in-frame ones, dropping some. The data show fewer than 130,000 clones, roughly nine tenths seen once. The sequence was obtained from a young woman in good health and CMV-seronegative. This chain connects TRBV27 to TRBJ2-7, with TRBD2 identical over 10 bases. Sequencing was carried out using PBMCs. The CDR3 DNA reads TGTGCCAGCAGTTTGGCTCGGGGGCTAGCGGGGGCCTACGAGCAGTACTTC. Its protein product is CASSLARGLAGAYEQYF.